Shown below are 20 T cell receptor beta chains from a single sample sequenced in a study of T cell responses to AZD1222 COVID-19 vaccine. The data were produced by immunoSEQ multiplex PCR, yet TCRdb's version contains in-frame clones alone and is incomplete. This table has fewer than 150,000 clones, roughly 88% appearing once. The material sequenced was peripheral blood, taken on day 0 of AZD1222 vaccination. These TCRs come from an adult in good health.

Comments on this clone: This CDR3 is also generated by other DNA sequences in the sample. The chain links TRBV29-1 to TRBJ1-5; a possible D gene is TRBD1 (5 bases). The CDR3 contains 12 residues. V lost 4 bases, J lost 1 base, and 5 bases lay in between. The germline gives CDR1 SQVTM, CDR2 ANQGSEA. CDR3 nucleotides: TGCAGCGTTGGGGGGAGCAATCAGCCCCAGCATTTT. It is translated as CSVGGSNQPQHF.

The chain has TRBV11-3 and TRBJ1-1; no clear D. In germline, CDR1 is SGHNT, CDR2 YENEEA. The CDR3 is 13 amino acids. Trimming shortened V by 2 bases and J by 6 bases, and 10 bases separated the two germline ends. CDR3 in DNA: TGTGCCAGCAGCTTACAGGCCGGCGCTGAAGCTTTCTTT. Translated, it gives CASSLQAGAEAFF.

The chain employs TRBV5-1 and TRBJ1-2; 8 bases line up with TRBD1. CDR1 and CDR2 (germline): SGHRS, YFSETQ. The CDR3 totals 19 residues. The junction had 19 bases not matched to a gene; V was cut back by 4 bases and J by 2 bases. The CDR3 DNA follows: TGCGCCAGCAGCGCCCTTATTGGACAGGGTAAGGTTGGAAACTATGGCTACACCTTC. It translates to CASSALIGQGKVGNYGYTF.

In its sample, this clone was seen a few times. The V call is TRBV6-6, the J call TRBJ1-4; D perhaps matches TRBD1 (6 bases). This CDR3 has 14 residues. CDR1 is MNHNY, CDR2 SVGAGI, per germline (reference sequence). Between the trimmed V and J ends, which lost 5 bases and 4 bases, there was a span of 11 bases. CDR3 residues: CASSPGGYNEKLFF. For the CDR3, the DNA is TGTGCCAGCAGTCCCGGGGGCTATAATGAAAAACTGTTTTTT.

The J gene is TRBJ1-1, the V gene TRBV5-6; D remains ambiguous. Germline loops: CDR1 SGHDT, CDR2 YYEEEE. V was shortened by 1 base and J by 8 bases, with 9 bases between the two germline ends. The CDR3 extends over 12 amino acids. The CDR3, as DNA: TGTGCCAGCAGCTTGCTAGGTTCAGAAGCTTTCTTT. It yields the protein CASSLLGSEAFF.

The chain is built from TRBV3-1 (or the pseudogene TRBV3-2) and TRBJ2-1, with D hard to call. V lost 1 base and J lost 8, with 9 bases in between. The CDR3 spans 13 residues. Germline V lookup: CDR1 LGHDT, CDR2 YNNKEL (reference sequence). This chain's CDR3 is CASSQGPWDEQFF. The CDR3 DNA reads TGTGCCAGCAGCCAAGGGCCGTGGGATGAGCAGTTCTTC.

CDR3 in DNA: TGTGCCAGCAGCGGGTCAGGGAAAGAGACCCAGTACTTC. This translates into CASSGSGKETQYF. V is TRBV9 and J is TRBJ2-5; D possibly corresponds to TRBD1 (5 bases). V lost 3 bases to trimming and J lost 3 bases, with 9 bases between them. The CDR3 covers 13 residues. CDR1 is SGDLS and CDR2 is YYNGEE in the germline V gene.

The chain uses TRBV12-5 and TRBJ1-2; possible D gene TRBD1, 6 bases. Trimming stripped 1 base from V and 2 bases from J, with 17 bases between. Germline-derived CDR1 and CDR2 are LGHNT and FRNRAP. The CDR3 totals 17 residues. The CDR3 loop is CASGLGARAGANYGYTF. CDR3 in DNA: TGTGCTAGTGGTTTGGGAGCCAGGGCAGGGGCGAACTATGGCTACACCTTC.

The CDR3 coding sequence is TGTGCCAGCAGTTTGGTAGGGACAGGGGTCGGGGAGCTGTTTTTT. It encodes CASSLVGTGVGELFF. The chain joins TRBV27 to TRBJ2-2, with 10 bases fitting TRBD1. V gave up 3 bases and J gave up 7 bases; unmatched junction bases: 5. The CDR3 runs 15 residues. The V gene's germline CDR1 is MNHEY and CDR2 SMNVEV (reference sequence).

The chain joins TRBV11-3 to TRBJ2-7; unclear D gene. The CDR3 spans 15 residues. The V gene's germline CDR1 is SGHNT and CDR2 YENEEA. V was shortened by 5 bases and J by 5 bases, with 19 bases between the two germline ends. The CDR3 region has the DNA TGTGCCAGCAGCAACCGGGCCAGACTTCCGGACGAGCAGTACTTC. Its translation: CASSNRARLPDEQYF. Looking up the rest from reference TRBV11-3 and TRBJ2-7 gives the full variable domain: EAGVVQSPRYKIIEKKQPVAFWCNPISGHNTLYWYLQNLGQGPELLIRYENEEAVDDSQLPKDRFSAERLKGVDSTLKIQPAELGDSAVYLCASSNRARLPDEQYFGPGTRLTVT.

The chain has TRBV30 and TRBJ1-1; D is possibly TRBD1 (5 bases). Trimming removed 0 bases from V and 0 bases from J, with 11 bases in between. The V gene's germline CDR1 is GTSNPN and CDR2 SVGIG (reference sequence). The length of the CDR3 is 15 residues. The CDR3 region is CAWSVRRQMNTEAFF. DNA for the CDR3: TGTGCCTGGAGTGTACGCAGACAGATGAACACTGAAGCTTTCTTT.

The chain is built from TRBV12-5 and TRBJ2-5; the match to TRBD2 covers 7 bases. J was trimmed by 7 bases and V by 7 bases; bases with no gene match: 15. Germline CDR1 reads LGHNT; CDR2 reads FRNRAP. The CDR3 has 15 residues. In DNA form, the CDR3 reads TGTGCTAGTGCCTTGGGGCTAGCGGTCTTAGGGACCCAGTACTTC. It specifies CASALGLAVLGTQYF. The whole variable domain, remainder taken from reference TRBV12-5 and TRBJ2-5, is DARVTQTPRHKVTEMGQEVTMRCQPILGHNTVFWYRQTMMQGLELLAYFRNRAPLDDSGMPKDRFSAEMPDATLATLKIQPSEPRDSAVYFCASALGLAVLGTQYFGPGTRLLVL.

The rearrangement joins TRBV6-5 to TRBJ1-5; D is possibly TRBD1 (6 bases). This CDR3 has 14 amino acids. Germline V CDR1 and CDR2: MNHEY, SVGAGI. Trimming left V 6 bases short and J 5 bases short, with 14 bases between. The CDR3 sequence: CASRAQGIDQPQHF. CDR3 bases: TGTGCCAGCAGGGCCCAGGGGATCGATCAGCCCCAGCATTTT.

J is TRBJ2-2 and V is TRBV6-1, with TRBD2 identical over 10 bases. The V segment lost 5 bases and the J segment 7 bases; nucleotides outside the gene matches: 4. Germline lookup yields CDR1 MNHNS and CDR2 SASEGT. The CDR3 length is 14 residues. CDR3 DNA: TGTGCCAGCAGTCCTAGCGGGGGAAGCGGGGAGCTGTTTTTT. It translates to CASSPSGGSGELFF.

The chain couples TRBV7-5 to TRBJ2-1; TRBD2 reflects the table's D call only, with no check against the DNA. TRBV7-5 is assigned pseudogene status. This CDR3 has 20 residues. CDR3 sequence reads: CVRSLEGLAGGKRSYNEQFF. The CDR3, as DNA: TGTGTCAGAAGCTTAGAGGGTTTGGCGGGGGGGAAGCGCTCCTACAATGAGCAGTTCTTC.

V gene TRBV11-3 combines with J gene TRBJ1-4; no clear D gene. The CDR3 contains 12 residues. Trimming took off 5 bases at V and 12 bases at J, with 13 bases between the two ends. Germline CDR1 and CDR2: SGHNT and YENEEA. The CDR3 here is CASSARGVELFF. The CDR3, as DNA: TGTGCCAGCAGCGCCCGGGGTGTGGAACTGTTTTTT.

This chain uses TRBV4-1 with TRBJ2-2; D is possibly TRBD1 or TRBD2 (5 bases each). The V gene lost 5 bases and the J gene lost 1 base, with 14 bases spanning the gap. Germline V gene sequence: CDR1 MGHRA, CDR2 YSYEKL. This CDR3 spans 16 amino acids. DNA for the CDR3: TGCGCCAGCAGCAAAATACCAGGGAGGAACACCGGGGAGCTGTTTTTT. Its protein is CASSKIPGRNTGELFF.

The chain recombines TRBV9 with TRBJ2-1; D may be TRBD2 (7 bases). CDR1 and CDR2 (germline): SGDLS, YYNGEE. Trimming left V 4 bases short and J 0 bases short, with 11 bases between. The CDR3 covers 15 residues. The DNA for the CDR3 is TGTGCCAGCAGCCCGGGGGGCGGCTCCTACAATGAGCAGTTCTTC. It codes for CASSPGGGSYNEQFF.

This clone occurred once. This rearrangement joins TRBV19 to TRBJ2-2; TRBD1 matches 10 bases. The germline V gene encodes CDR1 LNHDA and CDR2 SQIVND (reference sequence). CDR3 length: 15 residues. V lost 5 bases and J lost 6; bases outside the gene matches: 6. This chain's CDR3 is CASSYRQGAAGELFF. The CDR3 DNA reads TGTGCCAGTAGTTACCGACAGGGGGCGGCCGGGGAGCTGTTTTTT. Filled out from reference TRBV19 and TRBJ2-2, the complete variable domain reads DGGITQSPKYLFRKEGQNVTLSCEQNLNHDAMYWYRQDPGQGLRLIYYSQIVNDFQKGDIAEGYSVSREKKESFPLTVTSAQKNPTAFYLCASSYRQGAAGELFFGEGSRLTVL.

V and J are TRBV5-5 and TRBJ2-5; the match to TRBD1 covers 11 bases. Trimming cost V 2 bases and J 5 bases; bases outside gene matches: 5. Per the germline V gene, CDR1 is SGHKS and CDR2 is YYEKEE (reference sequence). The CDR3 spans 15 residues. The CDR3 nucleotides read TGTGCCAGCAGCTTCCGGGACAGGGGGGTCGAGACCCAGTACTTC. Translation gives CASSFRDRGVETQYF.